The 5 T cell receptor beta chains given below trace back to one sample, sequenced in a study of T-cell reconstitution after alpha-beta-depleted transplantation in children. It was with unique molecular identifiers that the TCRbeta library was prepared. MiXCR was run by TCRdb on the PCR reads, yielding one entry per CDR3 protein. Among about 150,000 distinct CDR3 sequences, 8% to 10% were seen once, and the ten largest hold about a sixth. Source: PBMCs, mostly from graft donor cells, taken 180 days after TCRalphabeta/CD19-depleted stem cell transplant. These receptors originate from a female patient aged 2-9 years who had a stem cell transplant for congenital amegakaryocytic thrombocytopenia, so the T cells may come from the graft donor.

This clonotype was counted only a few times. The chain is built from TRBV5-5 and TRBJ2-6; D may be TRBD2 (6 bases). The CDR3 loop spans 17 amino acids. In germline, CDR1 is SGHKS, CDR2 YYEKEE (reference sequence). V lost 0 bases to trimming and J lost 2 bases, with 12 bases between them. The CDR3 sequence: CASSLERRAAGANVLTF. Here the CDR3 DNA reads TGTGCCAGCAGCTTGGAGAGGAGGGCCGCTGGGGCCAACGTCCTGACTTTC.

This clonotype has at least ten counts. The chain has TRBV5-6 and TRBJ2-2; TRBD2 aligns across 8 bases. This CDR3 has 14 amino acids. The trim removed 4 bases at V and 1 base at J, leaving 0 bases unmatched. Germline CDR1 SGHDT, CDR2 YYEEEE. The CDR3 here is CASSRGGNTGELFF. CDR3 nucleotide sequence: TGTGCCAGCAGCCGGGGGGGGAACACCGGGGAGCTGTTTTTT.

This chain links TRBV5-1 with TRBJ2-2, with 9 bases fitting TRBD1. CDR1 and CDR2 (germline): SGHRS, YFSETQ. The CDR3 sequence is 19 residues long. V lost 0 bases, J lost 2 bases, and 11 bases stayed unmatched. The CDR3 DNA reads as TGCGCCAGCAGCTTGGACGCACAACCGGGACAGGGTAACACCGGGGAGCTGTTTTTT. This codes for CASSLDAQPGQGNTGELFF.

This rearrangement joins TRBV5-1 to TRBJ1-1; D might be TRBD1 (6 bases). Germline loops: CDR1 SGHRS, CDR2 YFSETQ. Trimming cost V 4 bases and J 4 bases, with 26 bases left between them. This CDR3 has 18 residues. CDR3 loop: CASSANNGGSNLGTEAFF. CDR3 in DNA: TGCGCCAGCAGCGCCAATAACGGGGGCTCGAACTTGGGCACTGAAGCTTTCTTT.

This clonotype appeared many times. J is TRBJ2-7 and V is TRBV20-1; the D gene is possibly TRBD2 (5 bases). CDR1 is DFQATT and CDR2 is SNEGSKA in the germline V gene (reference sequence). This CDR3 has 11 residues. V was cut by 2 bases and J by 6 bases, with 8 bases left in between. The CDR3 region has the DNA TGCAGTGCTAGACTAGCTGGCGAGCAGTACTTC. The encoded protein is CSARLAGEQYF.